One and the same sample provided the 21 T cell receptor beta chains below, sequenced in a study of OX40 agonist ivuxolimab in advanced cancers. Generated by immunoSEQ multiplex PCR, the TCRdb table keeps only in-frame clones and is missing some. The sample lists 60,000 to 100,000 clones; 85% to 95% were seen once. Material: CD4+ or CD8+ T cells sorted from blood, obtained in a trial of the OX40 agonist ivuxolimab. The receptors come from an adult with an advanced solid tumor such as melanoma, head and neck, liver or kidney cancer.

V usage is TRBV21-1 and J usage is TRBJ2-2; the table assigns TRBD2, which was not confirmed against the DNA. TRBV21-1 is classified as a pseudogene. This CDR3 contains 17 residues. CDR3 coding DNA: TGTGCCAGCAGCAAAGGTCCAGCGGTAACGAACACCGGGGAGCTGTTTTTT. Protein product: CASSKGPAVTNTGELFF.

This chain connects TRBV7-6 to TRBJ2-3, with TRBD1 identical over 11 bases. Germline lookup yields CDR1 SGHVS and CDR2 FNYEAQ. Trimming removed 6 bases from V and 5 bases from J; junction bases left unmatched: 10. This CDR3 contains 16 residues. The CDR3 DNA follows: TGTGCCAGCAGTTATACCCGGGACAGGGGGGTAGATACGCAGTATTTT. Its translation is CASSYTRDRGVDTQYF.

The CDR3 bases are TGTGCCAGCAGCCACGGAGAGAGAAATACAGGGGGCTGTAGCAATCAGCCCCAGCATTTT. It codes for CASSHGERNTGGCSNQPQHF. V usage is TRBV21-1 and J usage is TRBJ1-5; TRBD1 was called by the table and not checked on the DNA. TRBV21-1 is a recognized pseudogene. This CDR3 has 20 amino acids.

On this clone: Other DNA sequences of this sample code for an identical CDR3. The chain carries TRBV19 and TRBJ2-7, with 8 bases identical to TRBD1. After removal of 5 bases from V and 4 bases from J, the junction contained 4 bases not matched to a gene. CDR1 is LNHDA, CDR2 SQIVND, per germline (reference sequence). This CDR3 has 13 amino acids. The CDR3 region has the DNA TGTGCCAGTAGTGCAGGGGGCCCATACGAGCAGTACTTC. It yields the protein CASSAGGPYEQYF.

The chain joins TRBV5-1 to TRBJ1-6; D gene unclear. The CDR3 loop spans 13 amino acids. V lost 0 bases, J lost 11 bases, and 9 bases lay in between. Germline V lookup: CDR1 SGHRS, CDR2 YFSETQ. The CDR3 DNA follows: TGCGCCAGCAGCTTGGCTCCGGAGGCACCCCTCCACTTT. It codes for CASSLAPEAPLHF.

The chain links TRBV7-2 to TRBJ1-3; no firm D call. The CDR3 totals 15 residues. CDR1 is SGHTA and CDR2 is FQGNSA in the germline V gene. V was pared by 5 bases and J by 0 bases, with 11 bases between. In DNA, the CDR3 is TGTGCCAGCAGCCCGCCGGGAGTCTCTGGAAACACCATATATTTT. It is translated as CASSPPGVSGNTIYF.

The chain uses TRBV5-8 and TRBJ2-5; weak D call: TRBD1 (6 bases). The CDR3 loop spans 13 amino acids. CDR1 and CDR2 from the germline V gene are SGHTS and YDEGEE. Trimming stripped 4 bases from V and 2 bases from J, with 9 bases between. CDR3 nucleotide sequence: TGTGCCAGCAGCCGGACAGCTCAAGAGACCCAGTACTTC. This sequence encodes CASSRTAQETQYF.

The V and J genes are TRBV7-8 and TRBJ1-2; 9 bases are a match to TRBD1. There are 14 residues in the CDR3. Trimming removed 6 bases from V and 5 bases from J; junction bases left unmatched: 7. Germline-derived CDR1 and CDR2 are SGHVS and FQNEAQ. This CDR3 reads CASRRTGEGYGYTF. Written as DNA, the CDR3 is TGTGCCAGCAGGCGGACAGGGGAAGGGTATGGCTACACCTTC.

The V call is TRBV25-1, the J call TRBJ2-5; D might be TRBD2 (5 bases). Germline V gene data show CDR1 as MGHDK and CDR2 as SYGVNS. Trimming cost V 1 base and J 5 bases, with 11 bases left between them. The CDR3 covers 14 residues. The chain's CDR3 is CASSEWAPGETQYF. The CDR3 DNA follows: TGTGCCAGCAGTGAATGGGCCCCGGGGGAGACCCAGTACTTC.

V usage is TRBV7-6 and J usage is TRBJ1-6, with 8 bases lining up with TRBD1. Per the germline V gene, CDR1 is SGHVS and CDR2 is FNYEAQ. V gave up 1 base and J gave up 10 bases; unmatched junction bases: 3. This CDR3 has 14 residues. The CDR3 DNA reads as TGTGCCAGCAGCTTAGGACAGGGGCACTCACCCCTCCACTTT. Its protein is CASSLGQGHSPLHF.

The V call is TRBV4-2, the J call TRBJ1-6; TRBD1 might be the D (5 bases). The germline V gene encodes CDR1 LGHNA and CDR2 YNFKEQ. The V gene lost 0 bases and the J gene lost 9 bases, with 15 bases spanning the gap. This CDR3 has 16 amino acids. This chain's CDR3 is CASSQELGGEISPLHF. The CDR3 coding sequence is TGTGCCAGCAGCCAAGAATTGGGGGGGGAAATTTCACCCCTCCACTTT.

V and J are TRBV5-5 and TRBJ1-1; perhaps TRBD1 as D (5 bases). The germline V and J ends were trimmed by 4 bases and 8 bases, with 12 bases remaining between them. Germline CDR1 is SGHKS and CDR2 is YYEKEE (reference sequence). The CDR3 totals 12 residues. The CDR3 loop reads CASSIDRGEAFF. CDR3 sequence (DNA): TGTGCCAGCAGCATCGATCGGGGGGAAGCTTTCTTT.

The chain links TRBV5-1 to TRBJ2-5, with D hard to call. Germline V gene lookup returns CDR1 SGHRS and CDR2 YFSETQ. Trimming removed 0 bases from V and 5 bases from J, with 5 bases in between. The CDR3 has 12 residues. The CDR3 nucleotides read TGCGCCAGCAGCTTGGACACGGAGACCCAGTACTTC. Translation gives CASSLDTETQYF.

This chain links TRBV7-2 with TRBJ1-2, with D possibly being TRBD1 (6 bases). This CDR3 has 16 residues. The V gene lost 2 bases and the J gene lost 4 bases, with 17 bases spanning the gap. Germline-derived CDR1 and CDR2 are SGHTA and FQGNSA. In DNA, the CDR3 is TGTGCCAGCAGCTTACCAATGGGACAACCGGTCTATGGCTACACCTTC. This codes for CASSLPMGQPVYGYTF.

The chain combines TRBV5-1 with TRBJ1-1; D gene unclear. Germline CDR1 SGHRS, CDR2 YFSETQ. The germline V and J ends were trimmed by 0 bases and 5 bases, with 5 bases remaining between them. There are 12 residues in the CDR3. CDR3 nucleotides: TGCGCCAGCAGCTTGGGGCTAACTGAAGCTTTCTTT. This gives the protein CASSLGLTEAFF.

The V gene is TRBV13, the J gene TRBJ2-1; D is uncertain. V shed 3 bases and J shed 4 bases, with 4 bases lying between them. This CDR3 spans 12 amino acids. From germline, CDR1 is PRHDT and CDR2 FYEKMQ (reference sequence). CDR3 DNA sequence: TGTGCCAGCAGCTTGGAATACAATGAGCAGTTCTTC. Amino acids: CASSLEYNEQFF.

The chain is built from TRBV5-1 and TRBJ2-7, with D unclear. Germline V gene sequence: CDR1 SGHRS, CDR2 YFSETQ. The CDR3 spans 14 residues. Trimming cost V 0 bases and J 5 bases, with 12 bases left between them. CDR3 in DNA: TGCGCCAGCAGCTTGGTGGCAGGTAATGACGAGCAGTACTTC. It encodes CASSLVAGNDEQYF.

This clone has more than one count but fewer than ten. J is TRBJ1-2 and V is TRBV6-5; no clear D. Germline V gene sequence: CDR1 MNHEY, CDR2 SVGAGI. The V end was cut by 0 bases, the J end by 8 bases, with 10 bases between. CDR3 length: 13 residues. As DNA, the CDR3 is TGTGCCAGCAGTTACTCGGGCCCGTCGGGCTACACCTTC. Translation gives CASSYSGPSGYTF.

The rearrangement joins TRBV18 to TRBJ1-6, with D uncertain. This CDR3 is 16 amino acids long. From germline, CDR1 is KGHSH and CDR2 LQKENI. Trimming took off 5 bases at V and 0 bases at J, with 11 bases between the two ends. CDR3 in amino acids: CASSSDGSSYNSPLHF. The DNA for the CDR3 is TGTGCCAGCTCATCCGACGGAAGCTCCTATAATTCACCCCTCCACTTT.

The CDR3 DNA reads TGTGCCAGCAACGACTATTTGGGGGAGCAGTTCTTC. The encoded protein is CASNDYLGEQFF. The chain joins TRBV27 to TRBJ2-1; a possible D gene is TRBD2 (5 bases). Germline V CDR1 and CDR2: MNHEY, SMNVEV (reference sequence). The V end lost 7 bases, the J end lost 10 bases, and 14 bases lay between the germline ends. The CDR3 sequence is 12 residues long.

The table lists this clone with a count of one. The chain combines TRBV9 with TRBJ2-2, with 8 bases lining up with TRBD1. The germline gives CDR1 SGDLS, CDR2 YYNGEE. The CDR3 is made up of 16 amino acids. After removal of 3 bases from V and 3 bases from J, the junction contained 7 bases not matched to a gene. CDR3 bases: TGTGCCAGCAGCGACCTCGGGACAGGTTACACCGGGGAGCTGTTTTTT. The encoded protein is CASSDLGTGYTGELFF. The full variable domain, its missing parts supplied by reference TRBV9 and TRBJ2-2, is DSGVTQTPKHLITATGQRVTLRCSPRSGDLSVYWYQQSLDQGLQFLIQYYNGEERAKGNILERFSAQQFPDLHSELNLSSLELGDSALYFCASSDLGTGYTGELFFGEGSRLTVL.